The present T cell receptor (beta chain) was sequenced within a study of chemoradiotherapy in HPV16-positive cancers. Study-wide points: Candidate HPV-specific clones and E7-related TCR motifs grew in tumor during treatment.

Repertoires were generated with immunoSEQ multiplex PCR, while TCRdb's copy carries only in-frame clones and drops some. The profile shows around 62,000 clones, almost 90% of them singletons. Germline CDR1 and CDR2: PRHDT and FYEKMQ (reference sequence). The germline V and J ends were trimmed by 1 base and 1 base, with 4 bases remaining between them. The CDR3 contains 13 residues. In regard to this clone: No antigen is known for it.

The source is a human donor with HPV-associated anogenital cancer. V usage is TRBV13 and J usage is TRBJ1-1; D unresolved. The sample in question was blood, obtained from a patient who underwent chemoradiotherapy. The chain's CDR3 is CASSLATNTEAFF. In DNA form, the CDR3 reads TGTGCCAGCAGCTTAGCCACGAACACTGAAGCTTTCTTT.